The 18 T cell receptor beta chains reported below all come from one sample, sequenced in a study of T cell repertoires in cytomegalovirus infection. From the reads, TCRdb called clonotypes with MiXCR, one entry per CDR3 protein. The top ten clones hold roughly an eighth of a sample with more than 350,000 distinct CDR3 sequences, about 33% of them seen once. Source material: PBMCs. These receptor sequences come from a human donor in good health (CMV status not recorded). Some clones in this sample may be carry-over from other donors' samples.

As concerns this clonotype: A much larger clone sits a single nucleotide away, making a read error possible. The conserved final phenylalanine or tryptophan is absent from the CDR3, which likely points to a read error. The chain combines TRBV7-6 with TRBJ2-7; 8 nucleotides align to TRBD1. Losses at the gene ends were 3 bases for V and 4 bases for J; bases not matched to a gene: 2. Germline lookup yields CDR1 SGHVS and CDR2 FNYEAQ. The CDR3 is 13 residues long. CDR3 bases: TGTGCCAGCAGCTTGCAGGGGGCATACGAGCAGTACTGC. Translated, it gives CASSLQGAYEQYC.

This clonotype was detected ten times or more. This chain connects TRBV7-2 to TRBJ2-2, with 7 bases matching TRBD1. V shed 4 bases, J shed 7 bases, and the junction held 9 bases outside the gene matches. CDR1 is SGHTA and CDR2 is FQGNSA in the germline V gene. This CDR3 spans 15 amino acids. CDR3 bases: TGTGCCAGCAGCTCCGTAGGGGGCGCGGGCGGGGAGCTGTTTTTT. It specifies CASSSVGGAGGELFF. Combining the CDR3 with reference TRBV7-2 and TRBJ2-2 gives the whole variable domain GAGVSQSPSNKVTEKGKDVELRCDPISGHTALYWYRQSLGQGLEFLIYFQGNSAPDKSGLPSDRFSAERTGGSVSTLTIQRTQQEDSAVYLCASSSVGGAGGELFFGEGSRLTVL.

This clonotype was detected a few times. The CDR3 sequence is CATDNRALGNEQYF. In nucleotides, the CDR3 is TGTGCCACAGATAACCGGGCCTTAGGAAACGAGCAGTACTTC. J is TRBJ2-7 and V is TRBV6-1; D gene uncertain. This CDR3 has 14 amino acids. V was cut by 10 bases and J by 5 bases, with 21 bases left in between. Germline assignment: CDR1 MNHNS and CDR2 SASEGT.

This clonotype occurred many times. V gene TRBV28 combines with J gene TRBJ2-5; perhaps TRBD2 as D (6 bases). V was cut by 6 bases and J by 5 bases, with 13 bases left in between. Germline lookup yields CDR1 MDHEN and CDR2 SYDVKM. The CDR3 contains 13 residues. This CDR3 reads CASSPTRRETQYF. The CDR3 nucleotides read TGTGCCAGCAGCCCGACTAGGAGGGAGACCCAGTACTTC.

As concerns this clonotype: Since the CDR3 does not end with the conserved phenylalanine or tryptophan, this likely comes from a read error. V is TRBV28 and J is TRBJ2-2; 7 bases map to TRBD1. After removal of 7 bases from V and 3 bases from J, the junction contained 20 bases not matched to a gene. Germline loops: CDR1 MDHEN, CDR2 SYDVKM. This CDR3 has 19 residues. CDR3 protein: CASIDHNRGLGLDTGELFL. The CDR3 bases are TGTGCCAGCATTGACCACAACAGGGGTTTGGGGTTGGACACCGGGGAGCTGTTTTTG.

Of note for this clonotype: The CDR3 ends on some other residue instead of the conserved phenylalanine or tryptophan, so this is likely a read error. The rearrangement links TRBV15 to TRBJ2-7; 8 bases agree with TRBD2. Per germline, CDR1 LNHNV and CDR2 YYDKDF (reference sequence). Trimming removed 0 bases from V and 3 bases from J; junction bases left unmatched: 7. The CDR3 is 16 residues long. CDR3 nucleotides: TGTGCCACCAGCAGAGACCCCCTGGCGGGGGGCTACGAGCAGTACTTA. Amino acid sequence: CATSRDPLAGGYEQYL.

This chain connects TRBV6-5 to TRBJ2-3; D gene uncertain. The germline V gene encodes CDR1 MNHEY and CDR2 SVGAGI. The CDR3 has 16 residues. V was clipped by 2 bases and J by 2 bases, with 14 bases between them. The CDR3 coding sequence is TGTGCCAGCAGTTACCGTGTGGACCCACTCACAGATACGCAGTATTTT. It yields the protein CASSYRVDPLTDTQYF.

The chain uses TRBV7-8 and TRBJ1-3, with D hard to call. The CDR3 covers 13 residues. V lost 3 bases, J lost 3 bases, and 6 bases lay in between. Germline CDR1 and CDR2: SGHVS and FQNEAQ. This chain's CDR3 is CASSFSGGNTIYF. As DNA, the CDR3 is TGTGCCAGCAGCTTTAGTGGTGGAAACACCATATATTTT.

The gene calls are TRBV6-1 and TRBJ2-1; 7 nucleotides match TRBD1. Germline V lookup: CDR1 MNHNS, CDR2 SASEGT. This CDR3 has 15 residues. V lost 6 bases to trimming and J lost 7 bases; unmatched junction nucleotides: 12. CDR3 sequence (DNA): TGTGCCAGCAGCCCCCGACCGGGACAGCTTAATGAGCAGTTCTTC. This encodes CASSPRPGQLNEQFF.

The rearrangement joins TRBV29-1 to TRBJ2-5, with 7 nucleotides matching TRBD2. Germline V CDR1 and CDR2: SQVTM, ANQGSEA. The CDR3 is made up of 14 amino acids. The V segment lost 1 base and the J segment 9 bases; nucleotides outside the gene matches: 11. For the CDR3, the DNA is TGCAGCGTTGAAGGACTAGCCGGTAGTTTGGCCCAGTACTTC. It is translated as CSVEGLAGSLAQYF.

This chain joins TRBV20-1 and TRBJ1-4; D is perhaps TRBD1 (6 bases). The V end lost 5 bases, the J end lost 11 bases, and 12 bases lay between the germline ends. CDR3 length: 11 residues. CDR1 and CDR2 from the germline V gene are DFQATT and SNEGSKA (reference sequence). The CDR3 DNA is TGCAGTGCTGTAAGGACAGCCAAACTGTTTTTT. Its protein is CSAVRTAKLFF.

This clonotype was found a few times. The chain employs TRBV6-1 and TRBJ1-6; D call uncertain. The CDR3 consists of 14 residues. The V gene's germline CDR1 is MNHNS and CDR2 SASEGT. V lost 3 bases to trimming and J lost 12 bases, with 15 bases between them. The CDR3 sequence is CASSEFPDPVPLHF. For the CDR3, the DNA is TGTGCCAGCAGTGAGTTCCCAGATCCTGTACCCCTCCACTTT.

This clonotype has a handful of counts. The CDR3 nucleotides are TGCAGTGCGACTACTATAGAAGTAGGCCACCTCACAGATACGCAGTATTTT. This encodes CSATTIEVGHLTDTQYF. The chain recombines TRBV20-1 with TRBJ2-3, with D possibly TRBD2 on 5 matching bases. The CDR3 is made up of 17 amino acids. Looked up from germline, CDR1 is DFQATT and CDR2 is SNEGSKA (reference sequence). V was cut by 6 bases and J by 2 bases, with 24 bases left in between.

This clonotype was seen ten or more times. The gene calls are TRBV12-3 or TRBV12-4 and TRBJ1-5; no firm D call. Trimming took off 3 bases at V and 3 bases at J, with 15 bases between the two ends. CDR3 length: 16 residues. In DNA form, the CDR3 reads TGTGCCAGCAGTTTCTCGGGGTGGGTTACCAATCAGCCCCAGCATTTT. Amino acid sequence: CASSFSGWVTNQPQHF.

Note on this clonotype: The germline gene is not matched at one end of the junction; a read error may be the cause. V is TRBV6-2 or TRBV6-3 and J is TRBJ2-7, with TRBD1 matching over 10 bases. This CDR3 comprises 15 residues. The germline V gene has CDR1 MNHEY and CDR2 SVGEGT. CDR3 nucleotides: TGTGCCATCAGTAACGGACAGGGGGTTTCCCACGAGCAGTACTTC. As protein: CAISNGQGVSHEQYF.

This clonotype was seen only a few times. The CDR3 DNA is TGCAGTGCTGCCGACTCGTCGGGGATGTCCTACAATGAGCAGTTCTTC. It specifies CSAADSSGMSYNEQFF. V gene TRBV20-1 combines with J gene TRBJ2-1; D perhaps matches TRBD2 (5 bases). With 5 bases removed from V and 1 base from J, the gap between germline ends came to 18 bases. Looked up from germline, CDR1 is DFQATT and CDR2 is SNEGSKA (reference sequence). This CDR3 region has 16 residues.

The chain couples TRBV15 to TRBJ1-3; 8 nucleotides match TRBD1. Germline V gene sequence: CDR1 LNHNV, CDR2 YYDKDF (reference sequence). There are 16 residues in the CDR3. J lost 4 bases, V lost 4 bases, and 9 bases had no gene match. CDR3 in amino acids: CATSTNTGGAGNTIYF. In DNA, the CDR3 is TGTGCCACCAGCACCAATACAGGGGGTGCCGGAAACACCATATATTTT.

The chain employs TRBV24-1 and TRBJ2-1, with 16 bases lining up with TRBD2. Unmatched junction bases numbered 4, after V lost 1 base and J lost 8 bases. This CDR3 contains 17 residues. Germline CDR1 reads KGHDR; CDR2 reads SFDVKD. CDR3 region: CATSDFGTSGGVYEQFF. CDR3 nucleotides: TGTGCCACCAGTGATTTTGGGACTAGCGGGGGGGTTTATGAGCAGTTCTTC.